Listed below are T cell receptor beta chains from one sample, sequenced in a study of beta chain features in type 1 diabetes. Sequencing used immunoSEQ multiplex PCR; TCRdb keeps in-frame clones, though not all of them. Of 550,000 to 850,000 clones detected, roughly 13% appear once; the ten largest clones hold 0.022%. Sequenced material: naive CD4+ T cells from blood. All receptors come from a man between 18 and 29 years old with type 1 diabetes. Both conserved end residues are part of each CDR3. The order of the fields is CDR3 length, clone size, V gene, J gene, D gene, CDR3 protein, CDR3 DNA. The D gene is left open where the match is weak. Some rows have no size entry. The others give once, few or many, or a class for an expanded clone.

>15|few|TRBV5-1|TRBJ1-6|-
CASSLGAGNNSPLHF
TGCGCCAGCAGCTTGGGGGCAGGGAATAATTCACCCCTCCACTTT
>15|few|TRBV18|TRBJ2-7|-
CASSPATGSHLEQYF
TGTGCCAGCTCACCCGCCACAGGGTCGCATCTCGAGCAGTACTTC
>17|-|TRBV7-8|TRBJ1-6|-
CASSLAGGLRANSPLHF
TGTGCCAGCAGCTTAGCCGGGGGGCTAAGGGCGAATTCACCCCTCCACTTT
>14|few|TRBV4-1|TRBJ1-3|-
CASSPIGSGNTIYF
TGTGCCAGCAGCCCCATCGGCTCTGGAAACACCATATATTTT
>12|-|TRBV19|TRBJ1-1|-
CASSLQGAGAFF
TGTGCCAGTAGCCTACAGGGAGCTGGAGCTTTCTTT
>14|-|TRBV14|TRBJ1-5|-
CARRLLGGNQPQHF
TGTGCCAGACGACTGCTGGGGGGTAATCAGCCCCAGCATTTT
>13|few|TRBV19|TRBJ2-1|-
CASSRGDENEQFF
TGTGCCAGTAGTAGAGGGGACGAGAATGAGCAGTTCTTC
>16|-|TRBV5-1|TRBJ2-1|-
CASSLPPGLWYNEQFF
TGCGCCAGCAGCTTGCCCCCGGGGTTGTGGTACAATGAGCAGTTCTTC
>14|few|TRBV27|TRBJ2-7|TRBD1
CASSDRDPSYEQYF
TGTGCCAGCAGTGACAGGGACCCCTCCTACGAGCAGTACTTC
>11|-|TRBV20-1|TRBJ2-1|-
CSADGRYEQFF
TGCAGTGCTGACGGACGGTATGAGCAGTTCTTC
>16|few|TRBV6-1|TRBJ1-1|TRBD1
CASSVGTGKRNTEAFF
TGTGCCAGCAGTGTAGGGACAGGGAAGAGGAACACTGAAGCTTTCTTT
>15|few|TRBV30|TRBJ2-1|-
CAWRATRGTYNEQFF
TGTGCCTGGAGAGCTACTAGGGGGACCTACAATGAGCAGTTCTTC
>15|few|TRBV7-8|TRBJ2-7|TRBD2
CASSLVDGGIYEQYF
TGTGCCAGCAGCTTAGTTGACGGGGGGATATACGAGCAGTACTTC
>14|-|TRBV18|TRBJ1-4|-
CASSPSEGAEKLFF
TGTGCCAGCTCACCTTCGGAGGGCGCTGAAAAACTGTTTTTT
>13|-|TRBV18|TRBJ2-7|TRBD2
CASSWTSDYEQYF
TGTGCCAGCTCCTGGACTAGCGACTACGAGCAGTACTTC
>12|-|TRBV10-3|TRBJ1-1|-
CAITGSNTEAFF
TGTGCCATCACTGGGTCGAACACTGAAGCTTTCTTT
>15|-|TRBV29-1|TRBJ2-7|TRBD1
CSAVGQGRFSNEQYF
TGCAGCGCCGTAGGACAGGGCCGCTTCTCGAACGAGCAGTACTTC
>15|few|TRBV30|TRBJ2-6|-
CAWTRGHSGANVLTF
TGTGCCTGGACCCGAGGGCACTCTGGGGCCAACGTCCTGACTTTC
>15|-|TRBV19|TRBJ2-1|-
CASSINIEGADEQFF
TGTGCCAGTAGTATCAACATTGAGGGTGCGGATGAGCAGTTCTTC
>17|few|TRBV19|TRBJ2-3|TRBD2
CASSGTGTSGAGDTQYF
TGTGCCAGTAGTGGGACCGGGACTAGCGGGGCCGGGGATACGCAGTATTTT
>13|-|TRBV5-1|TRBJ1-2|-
CASSLTDDYGYTF
TGCGCCAGCAGCTTGACAGACGACTATGGCTACACCTTC
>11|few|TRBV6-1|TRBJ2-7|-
CASSPDREQYF
TGTGCCAGCAGCCCCGACCGCGAGCAGTACTTC
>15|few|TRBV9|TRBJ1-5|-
CASSVGGMGNQPQHF
TGTGCCAGCAGCGTAGGGGGAATGGGCAATCAGCCCCAGCATTTT
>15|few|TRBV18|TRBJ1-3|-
CASSPRGSSGNTIYF
TGTGCCAGCTCACCGAGAGGGAGCTCTGGAAACACCATATATTTT
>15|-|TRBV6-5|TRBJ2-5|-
CASSSLTSLEETQYF
TGTGCCAGCAGTTCTCTCACCTCGTTGGAGGAGACCCAGTACTTC
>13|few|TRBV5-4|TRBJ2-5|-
CASSLEPGETQYF
TGTGCCAGCAGCTTGGAGCCTGGGGAGACCCAGTACTTC
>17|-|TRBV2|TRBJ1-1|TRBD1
CASSRVGGVLMNTEAFF
TGTGCCAGCAGTAGGGTAGGGGGCGTTCTGATGAACACTGAAGCTTTCTTT
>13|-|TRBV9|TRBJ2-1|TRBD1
CASSVVGDSEQFF
TGTGCCAGCAGCGTAGTGGGGGACAGTGAGCAGTTCTTC
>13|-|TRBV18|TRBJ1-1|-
CASSPGDSTEAFF
TGTGCCAGCTCACCAGGGGATAGCACTGAAGCTTTCTTT
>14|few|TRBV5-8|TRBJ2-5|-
CASSFDRHQETQYF
TGTGCCAGCAGCTTTGACCGTCACCAAGAGACCCAGTACTTC
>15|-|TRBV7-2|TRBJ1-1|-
CASSFGTPMNTEAFF
TGTGCCAGCAGCTTCGGAACACCCATGAACACTGAAGCTTTCTTT
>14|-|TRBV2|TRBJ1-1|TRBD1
CASRVDRANTEAFF
TGTGCCAGCAGGGTAGACAGGGCCAACACTGAAGCTTTCTTT